Presented here are 26 T cell receptor beta chains from one specimen sequenced in a study of blood T cells in healthy people across ages. A second about 7 to 12 cycle PCR used barcoded and J-beta primers. TCRdb recomputed calls from the 5' RACE reads with MiXCR, one row per CDR3 protein. The top ten hold approximately 0.75% of the sample, which has 800,000 to 1,300,000 distinct CDR3 sequences, 20% to 25% seen once. The sample was also linked to a second study, of T cells of mothers and their children.

The sequenced sample consisted of blood. The receptors originated from a girl between 2 and 10 years old in good health.

The chain has TRBV7-9 and TRBJ2-1, with D maybe TRBD2 (5 bases). The CDR3 covers 15 residues. V lost 5 bases to trimming and J lost 7 bases, with 18 bases between them. Germline CDR1 reads SEHNR; CDR2 reads FQNEAQ (reference sequence). CDR3 sequence reads: CASSQMPDRGNEQFF. The CDR3 DNA reads TGTGCCAGCAGCCAGATGCCGGACCGGGGTAATGAGCAGTTCTTC.

This sequence joins TRBV4-2 and TRBJ1-2, with D tentatively TRBD1 (5 bases). Germline CDR1 is LGHNA and CDR2 is YNFKEQ. The CDR3 loop spans 16 amino acids. V shed 2 bases and J shed 0 bases, with 13 bases lying between them. Here the CDR3 reads CASSQTWDATNYGYTF. CDR3 bases: TGTGCCAGCAGCCAAACCTGGGACGCCACTAACTATGGCTACACCTTC.

The rearrangement links TRBV28 to TRBJ2-7, with a tentative D call TRBD1 (5 bases). The CDR3 is 14 amino acids. Trimming left V 6 bases short and J 7 bases short, with 19 bases between. In germline, CDR1 is MDHEN, CDR2 SYDVKM. The chain's CDR3 is CASSPRVPSEEQYF. CDR3 nucleotides: TGTGCCAGCAGCCCCAGGGTACCATCTGAAGAGCAGTACTTC.

V is TRBV11-2 and J is TRBJ1-1; D possibly corresponds to TRBD1 (5 bases). With 1 base removed from V and 1 base from J, the gap between germline ends came to 19 bases. Per germline, CDR1 SGHAT and CDR2 FQNNGV. The CDR3 contains 18 residues. This CDR3 reads CASSLGWEGPWENTEAFF. The DNA for the CDR3 is TGTGCCAGCAGCTTAGGGTGGGAGGGGCCGTGGGAGAACACTGAAGCTTTCTTT.

The CDR3 DNA reads as TGTGCCAGCAGCCCTAGCGGGAGGGCCATAGATACGCAGTATTTT. Protein: CASSPSGRAIDTQYF. The J gene is TRBJ2-3, the V gene TRBV11-2; TRBD2 aligns across 12 bases. CDR1 is SGHAT, CDR2 FQNNGV, per germline. J was trimmed by 5 bases and V by 5 bases; bases with no gene match: 5. This CDR3 is 15 amino acids long.

This clonotype was recorded a few times. The chain has TRBV5-6 and TRBJ2-7; D is ambiguous. The germline V gene encodes CDR1 SGHDT and CDR2 YYEEEE. V gave up 4 bases and J gave up 2 bases, with 13 bases separating them. The CDR3 has 14 residues. CDR3 in amino acids: CASSDPTDPYEQYF. CDR3 in DNA: TGTGCCAGCAGCGATCCGACGGATCCCTACGAGCAGTACTTC.

The rearrangement uses TRBV6-5 and TRBJ2-5, with D possibly matching TRBD2 (5 bases). The CDR3 is made up of 14 amino acids. V gave up 0 bases and J gave up 5 bases, with 10 bases separating them. The germline gives CDR1 MNHEY, CDR2 SVGAGI. The CDR3 loop reads CASSYSRTWETQYF. Here the CDR3 DNA reads TGTGCCAGCAGTTACTCCCGGACTTGGGAGACCCAGTACTTC.

V usage is TRBV6-5 and J usage is TRBJ2-2; perhaps TRBD1 as D (6 bases). Germline V lookup: CDR1 MNHEY, CDR2 SVGAGI. The ends were cut back, 6 bases at V and 4 bases at J, with 12 bases in the middle. The CDR3 consists of 14 residues. Here the CDR3 reads CASSPDRSTGELFF. The CDR3 nucleotides are TGTGCCAGCAGCCCGGACAGAAGCACCGGGGAGCTGTTTTTT.

V and J are TRBV20-1 and TRBJ2-7, with 9 bases fitting TRBD1. J gave up 3 bases and V 7 bases, and 10 bases lay outside the gene matches. The CDR3 has 14 amino acids. Looked up from germline, CDR1 is DFQATT and CDR2 is SNEGSKA (reference sequence). The CDR3 spells CSVTEQGAGYEQYF. The CDR3 DNA reads TGCAGTGTCACTGAACAGGGGGCGGGCTACGAGCAGTACTTC.

The rearrangement links TRBV4-1 to TRBJ1-2, with unresolved D. CDR1 and CDR2 from the germline V gene are MGHRA and YSYEKL. This CDR3 is built from 14 residues. V lost 0 bases, J lost 5 bases, and 10 bases lay in between. DNA for the CDR3: TGCGCCAGCAGCCAAGATACCAGTCCATATGGCTACACCTTC. Translating gives CASSQDTSPYGYTF.

This chain joins TRBV4-2 and TRBJ1-1; possible D gene TRBD1, 6 bases. CDR3 size: 14 residues. With 1 base removed from V and 6 bases from J, the gap between germline ends came to 12 bases. CDR1 is LGHNA and CDR2 is YNFKEQ in the germline V gene. The CDR3, as DNA: TGTGCCAGCAGCCAAGCCGCGGGGGGCCCTGAAGCTTTCTTT. Protein sequence: CASSQAAGGPEAFF.

The chain employs TRBV5-1 and TRBJ2-5, with 7 positions matching TRBD1. CDR3 length: 14 amino acids. In germline, CDR1 is SGHRS, CDR2 YFSETQ. The trim removed 4 bases at V and 7 bases at J, leaving 10 bases unmatched. The CDR3 is CASSPFKGAMTQYF. The CDR3 nucleotides are TGCGCCAGCAGCCCGTTCAAGGGGGCGATGACCCAGTACTTC.

This chain uses TRBV6-5 with TRBJ2-2; D not resolved. The V gene lost 9 bases and the J gene lost 5 bases, with 13 bases spanning the gap. CDR3 length: 13 residues. The germline CDR1 and CDR2 sequences are MNHEY and SVGAGI. CDR3 bases: TGTGCCAGTGAGATCCCCAATACCGGGGAGCTGTTTTTT. Its translation is CASEIPNTGELFF.

V gene TRBV5-1 combines with J gene TRBJ2-5, with 7 positions matching TRBD2. CDR1 is SGHRS and CDR2 is YFSETQ in the germline V gene. The CDR3 is 17 residues long. V lost 5 bases, J lost 0 bases, and 13 bases stayed unmatched. The CDR3 sequence is CASRGSGVLSYQETQYF. CDR3 coding DNA: TGCGCCAGCAGGGGCAGCGGGGTGCTAAGCTACCAAGAGACCCAGTACTTC.

This chain uses TRBV7-6 with TRBJ2-7, with a weak D call TRBD1 (6 bases). V was pared by 4 bases and J by 3 bases, with 25 bases between. Germline assignment: CDR1 SGHVS and CDR2 FNYEAQ. The CDR3 loop spans 18 amino acids. The CDR3 loop reads CASSSLGGNRGSGYEQYF. DNA of the CDR3: TGTGCCAGCAGCTCATTAGGGGGTAATAGGGGGTCAGGCTACGAGCAGTACTTC.

The genes are TRBV10-3 and TRBJ2-5, with TRBD2 matching over 9 bases. CDR1 and CDR2 from the germline V gene are ENHRY and SYGVKD. This CDR3 comprises 17 residues. The V segment lost 0 bases and the J segment 4 bases; nucleotides outside the gene matches: 9. DNA for the CDR3: TGTGCCATCAGTGAGTCTGAGCGAGCGGGGGGATCAGAGACCCAGTACTTC. Its translation is CAISESERAGGSETQYF.

This clonotype was observed a handful of times. This chain links TRBV2 with TRBJ1-1; D gene unclear. With 8 bases removed from V and 4 bases from J, the gap between germline ends came to 17 bases. The CDR3 contains 14 residues. Germline CDR1 SNHLY, CDR2 FYNNEI. The CDR3 region has the DNA TGTGCCAGCTCCAAACCCGGAAAGGGCACTGAAGCTTTCTTT. Translation: CASSKPGKGTEAFF.

In its sample, this clonotype was seen a few times. The rearrangement joins TRBV3-1 to TRBJ1-2; a possible D gene is TRBD1 (6 bases). Trimming removed 3 bases at V and 0 bases at J, with 8 bases between. The germline V gene has CDR1 LGHDT and CDR2 YNNKEL (reference sequence). CDR3 length: 14 residues. The CDR3: CASSQRQANYGYTF. The DNA of the CDR3 is TGTGCCAGCAGCCAGCGACAGGCTAACTATGGCTACACCTTC.

This clonotype was recorded a few times. The chain combines TRBV6-4 with TRBJ2-3; 12 bases align to TRBD2. The V segment lost 5 bases and the J segment 7 bases; nucleotides outside the gene matches: 31. CDR1 and CDR2 (germline): MRHNA, SNTAGT. The CDR3 runs to 23 residues. CDR3 region: CASSTGPISGLLSSGGAVNTQYF. CDR3 bases: TGTGCCAGCAGTACGGGCCCTATATCCGGGCTCCTTTCTAGCGGGGGGGCCGTGAATACGCAGTATTTT.

This clonotype was counted between two and nine times. The chain combines TRBV7-2 with TRBJ1-2; perhaps TRBD1 as D (5 bases). From germline, CDR1 is SGHTA and CDR2 FQGNSA. The CDR3 is 17 amino acids. With 6 bases removed from V and 8 bases from J, the gap between germline ends came to 28 bases. The CDR3 nucleotides are TGTGCCAGCAGTACCCCTCCCCGACAGCTAAGGGCCTACGGCTACACCTTC. Translated, it gives CASSTPPRQLRAYGYTF.

The V and J genes are TRBV5-6 and TRBJ2-1; 8 nucleotides align to TRBD2. Germline trimming cut 9 bases from V and 3 bases from J; bases unmatched to any gene: 5. This CDR3 is 13 amino acids long. Germline V gene sequence: CDR1 SGHDT, CDR2 YYEEEE. CDR3 residues: CATGRAIYNEQFF. The CDR3 DNA is TGTGCCACCGGGAGGGCCATCTACAATGAGCAGTTCTTC.

This clonotype was counted a few times. This chain links TRBV5-1 with TRBJ2-7; 14 bases match TRBD2. The CDR3 is made up of 17 amino acids. Germline-derived CDR1 and CDR2 are SGHRS and YFSETQ. The trim removed 4 bases at V and 4 bases at J, leaving 10 bases unmatched. CDR3 amino acids: CASSTGTSGSFLYEQYF. In DNA form, the CDR3 reads TGCGCCAGCAGCACAGGGACTAGCGGGAGCTTCTTGTACGAGCAGTACTTC.

This clonotype was counted only a few times. The V call is TRBV20-1, the J call TRBJ2-5, with 12 bases aligning to TRBD2. The DNA end is a closer match to TRBJ2-1, so the J assignment may be wrong. The CDR3 consists of 17 residues. CDR1 is DFQATT, CDR2 SNEGSKA, per germline (reference sequence). CDR3 sequence: CSALGLAGGSSDNEQFF. CDR3 bases: TGCAGTGCCCTGGGGCTAGCGGGAGGGTCCTCGGACAATGAGCAGTTCTTC.

This clonotype was counted only a few times. The V and J genes are TRBV4-3 and TRBJ2-1, with D possibly being TRBD2 (5 bases). The CDR3 has 15 amino acids. Germline values: CDR1 LGHNA, CDR2 YSLEER. Trimming removed 0 bases at V and 7 bases at J, with 13 bases between. The CDR3 DNA reads as TGCGCCAGCAGCCAAGATCGGGGATCCGGGAATGAGCAGTTCTTC. It encodes CASSQDRGSGNEQFF.

The chain employs TRBV10-3 and TRBJ2-7, with D possibly being TRBD2 (6 bases). The germline V and J ends were trimmed by 0 bases and 12 bases, with 15 bases remaining between them. This CDR3 is 13 amino acids long. The germline CDR1 and CDR2 sequences are ENHRY and SYGVKD. As DNA, the CDR3 is TGTGCCATCAGTGAGTCGACCGGGGGATCGTGGTACTTC. It encodes CAISESTGGSWYF.

The V call is TRBV6-6, the J call TRBJ1-1; D ambiguous. Germline V gives CDR1 MNHNY, CDR2 SVGAGI (reference sequence). V was pared by 5 bases and J by 3 bases, with 10 bases between. CDR3 size: 13 residues. CDR3 in DNA: TGTGCCAGCAGTCGCGGGTGGGACACTGAAGCTTTCTTT. Amino acid sequence: CASSRGWDTEAFF.